Below, one T cell receptor beta chain is given with its context. Repertoires were generated with immunoSEQ multiplex PCR, while TCRdb's copy carries only in-frame clones and drops some. Of about 94,000 clones listed, approximately 95% are singletons. This entry is derived from a study of siplizumab effects on memory and regulatory T cells. The TCR originated in a human donor in good health. Sample: non-Treg CD4+ T cells sorted from blood.

For the CDR3, the DNA is TGTGCCAGCGGGACTAGCCGACTGTCCTACGAGCAGTACTTC. Its translation: CASGTSRLSYEQYF. The chain is built from TRBV28 and TRBJ2-7, with 9 bases aligning to TRBD2. The CDR3 length is 14 residues. Unmatched junction bases numbered 6, after V lost 8 bases and J lost 1 base. Germline CDR1 MDHEN, CDR2 SYDVKM.